Presented here are 17 T cell receptor beta chains from one specimen sequenced in a study of shared clonotypes between healthy human individuals. The repertoire was sequenced with immunoSEQ multiplex PCR; TCRdb's copy has only in-frame clones and lacks some. Of approximately 2.4 million clones detected, roughly 95% appear once; the ten largest clones hold approximately 0.13%. Sequencing was performed on naive CD4+ T cells sorted from blood. Stated subset: CD45RA+ positively selected. These receptors came from a man aged 18-30 years in good health.

The chain combines TRBV18 with TRBJ2-4; D is undetermined. From germline, CDR1 is KGHSH and CDR2 LQKENI. CDR3 length: 17 residues. V lost 2 bases and J 0 bases, leaving 14 bases between the germline ends. CDR3 protein: CASSPSYTMVAKNIQYF. The CDR3 DNA reads TGTGCCAGCTCACCATCCTACACCATGGTAGCCAAAAACATTCAGTACTTC.

The chain recombines TRBV28 with TRBJ2-1; 13 positions agree with TRBD2. CDR3 length equals 15 residues. The germline V gene has CDR1 MDHEN and CDR2 SYDVKM. Trimming cost V 2 bases and J 6 bases; bases outside gene matches: 1. CDR3 region: CASSLGTSGANEQFF. DNA of the CDR3: TGTGCCAGCAGTTTAGGGACTAGCGGGGCCAATGAGCAGTTCTTC.

The chain joins TRBV10-3 to TRBJ1-6; D remains ambiguous. The ends were cut back, 2 bases at V and 9 bases at J, with 11 bases in the middle. CDR1 ENHRY and CDR2 SYGVKD come from the germline V gene. The length of the CDR3 is 14 residues. The chain's CDR3 is CAISEGGNTSPLHF. DNA of the CDR3: TGTGCCATCAGTGAGGGTGGAAATACTTCACCCCTCCACTTT.

The rearrangement joins TRBV6-6 to TRBJ1-1; D remains unclear. The germline V gene has CDR1 MNHNY and CDR2 SVGAGI (reference sequence). V dropped 11 bases and J dropped 4 bases, with 11 bases sitting between them. The CDR3 consists of 11 residues. As DNA, the CDR3 is TGTGCCGTCCACGGCCTCACTGAAGCTTTCTTT. It codes for CAVHGLTEAFF.

V gene TRBV7-9 combines with J gene TRBJ1-2; TRBD1 matches at 9 bases. This CDR3 has 15 amino acids. Germline CDR1 and CDR2: SEHNR and FQNEAQ (reference sequence). Losses at the gene ends were 4 bases for V and 2 bases for J; bases not matched to a gene: 5. CDR3 protein: CASSSAGQGNYGYTF. As DNA, the CDR3 is TGTGCCAGCAGCTCTGCCGGACAGGGGAACTATGGCTACACCTTC.

The chain employs TRBV9 and TRBJ2-5, with D perhaps TRBD1 or TRBD2 (6 bases each). Germline-derived CDR1 and CDR2 are SGDLS and YYNGEE. V gave up 4 bases and J gave up 4 bases, with 14 bases separating them. CDR3 length: 14 amino acids. The CDR3 DNA reads as TGTGCCAGCAGCCTCAGGGGCGGGGTAGAGACCCAGTACTTC. Its translation is CASSLRGGVETQYF.

The chain employs TRBV10-3 and TRBJ2-3, with D tentatively TRBD2 (7 bases). CDR3 length equals 14 residues. V lost 2 bases to trimming and J lost 5 bases, with 11 bases between them. The V gene's germline CDR1 is ENHRY and CDR2 SYGVKD. The CDR3 protein is CAISEEGGLDTQYF. The CDR3 coding sequence is TGTGCCATCAGTGAGGAGGGGGGGTTAGATACGCAGTATTTT.

V and J are TRBV30 and TRBJ2-2; TRBD2 might be the D (6 bases). V lost 1 base to trimming and J lost 13 bases, with 10 bases between them. CDR3 length: 11 amino acids. The germline V gene encodes CDR1 GTSNPN and CDR2 SVGIG (reference sequence). CDR3 in amino acids: CAWSERGGLFF. CDR3 DNA sequence: TGTGCCTGGAGTGAGAGGGGAGGGCTGTTTTTT.

The J gene is TRBJ1-2, the V gene TRBV25-1, with a tentative D call TRBD1 (5 bases). The CDR3 is made up of 15 amino acids. In germline, CDR1 is MGHDK, CDR2 SYGVNS. V lost 4 bases, J lost 5 bases, and 17 bases lay in between. As DNA, the CDR3 is TGTGCCAGCAGTGCCGACAGCAGGGCGGAGTATGGCTACACCTTC. It specifies CASSADSRAEYGYTF.

This chain connects TRBV6-1 to TRBJ1-1, with 7 bases lining up with TRBD1. Germline values: CDR1 MNHNS, CDR2 SASEGT. This CDR3 has 13 amino acids. The junction had 4 bases not matched to a gene; V was cut back by 8 bases and J by 1 base. The chain's CDR3 is CASDRAPNTEAFF. The CDR3 nucleotides are TGTGCCAGCGACAGGGCGCCGAACACTGAAGCTTTCTTT.

The genes are TRBV7-9 and TRBJ1-3; 8 bases are shared with TRBD1. CDR3 size: 17 residues. With V trimmed by 4 bases and J by 0 bases, 8 bases remained unmatched. Germline loops: CDR1 SEHNR, CDR2 FQNEAQ (reference sequence). CDR3 sequence: CASSYRGTTSSGNTIYF. The CDR3 bases are TGTGCCAGCAGCTACAGGGGGACAACCTCCTCTGGAAACACCATATATTTT.

The CDR3 reads CSAMEGYGYTF. The CDR3 DNA sequence: TGCAGTGCTATGGAAGGGTATGGCTACACCTTC. J is TRBJ1-2 and V is TRBV20-1, with D unclear. Looked up from germline, CDR1 is DFQATT and CDR2 is SNEGSKA (reference sequence). The CDR3 consists of 11 residues. Trimming took off 4 bases at V and 5 bases at J, with 8 bases between the two ends.

The V gene is TRBV7-2, the J gene TRBJ2-7; 9 bases map to TRBD2. The V segment lost 5 bases and the J segment 0 bases; nucleotides outside the gene matches: 5. The CDR3 has 15 residues. Per germline, CDR1 SGHTA and CDR2 FQGNSA. The CDR3 loop is CASSLGLASSYEQYF. CDR3 bases: TGTGCCAGCAGCCTCGGACTAGCGAGCTCCTACGAGCAGTACTTC.

V is TRBV27 and J is TRBJ1-5; D is unclear. V gave up 5 bases and J gave up 4 bases, with 12 bases separating them. CDR1 and CDR2 from the germline V gene are MNHEY and SMNVEV (reference sequence). This CDR3 has 14 residues. As DNA, the CDR3 is TGTGCCAGCAGTCCGCTAAGGGATAATCAGCCCCAGCATTTT. Translating it yields CASSPLRDNQPQHF.

The genes are TRBV25-1 and TRBJ2-1; D ambiguous. Between the trimmed V and J ends, which lost 4 bases and 0 bases, there was a span of 10 bases. Looked up from germline, CDR1 is MGHDK and CDR2 is SYGVNS. CDR3 size: 15 residues. In nucleotides, the CDR3 is TGTGCCAGCAGTGTAGGTTCGAGCTCCTACAATGAGCAGTTCTTC. It specifies CASSVGSSSYNEQFF. Together with reference TRBV25-1 and TRBJ2-1, the CDR3 gives the full variable domain: EADIYQTPRYLVIGTGKKITLECSQTMGHDKMYWYQQDPGMELHLIHYSYGVNSTEKGDLSSESTVSRIRTEHFPLTLESARPSHTSQYLCASSVGSSSYNEQFFGPGTRLTVL.

The genes are TRBV5-6 and TRBJ1-1; D uncertain. V lost 1 base to trimming and J lost 0 bases, with 10 bases between them. The CDR3 extends over 15 amino acids. Germline V gives CDR1 SGHDT, CDR2 YYEEEE. The CDR3 loop reads CASSLFLSMNTEAFF. As DNA, the CDR3 is TGTGCCAGCAGCTTGTTTTTGTCCATGAACACTGAAGCTTTCTTT.

The chain couples TRBV18 to TRBJ1-2; D may be TRBD1 (6 bases). The CDR3 totals 14 residues. Trimming removed 2 bases from V and 3 bases from J, with 10 bases in between. Germline V gene sequence: CDR1 KGHSH, CDR2 LQKENI. CDR3 nucleotides: TGTGCCAGCTCACCAGGGGGCGGAGACTATGGCTACACCTTC. Translation gives CASSPGGGDYGYTF.